Shown below are 17 T cell receptor beta chains from a single sample sequenced in a study of shared clonotypes between healthy human individuals. The protocol was immunoSEQ multiplex PCR, while the TCRdb copy is restricted to in-frame clones and leaves out a portion. This sample has about 690,000 clones, with roughly 87% found just once. Sequenced material: memory CD8+ T cells from PBMCs. Described subset: CD45RO+ cells pooled with CCR7-negative TemRA cells. These receptors were obtained from a man aged 18-30 years in good health. Some clones in this sample may be carry-over from other donors' samples.

This clone was seen repeatedly, ten times or more. The same CDR3 arises from other DNA sequences in this sample as well. The rearrangement uses TRBV6-1 and TRBJ2-7, with TRBD2 as a possible D gene (6 bases). Germline assignment: CDR1 MNHNS and CDR2 SASEGT. This CDR3 is built from 14 residues. The V end was cut by 6 bases, the J end by 0 bases, with 12 bases between. The CDR3 bases are TGTGCCAGCAGCGGGCGGGGTAGCTCCTACGAGCAGTACTTC. The encoded protein is CASSGRGSSYEQYF.

The J gene is TRBJ1-1, the V gene TRBV13; D possibly corresponds to TRBD1 (5 bases). The germline CDR1 and CDR2 sequences are PRHDT and FYEKMQ (reference sequence). V lost 2 bases, J lost 3 bases, and 10 bases lay in between. The CDR3 runs 14 residues. The CDR3 sequence is CASSLLGGYTEAFF. The DNA for the CDR3 is TGTGCCAGCAGCTTATTGGGGGGGTACACTGAAGCTTTCTTT.

The CDR3 region is CASSWETGDTYGYTF. The CDR3 DNA is TGCGCCAGCAGCTGGGAGACAGGTGACACGTATGGCTACACCTTC. The chain carries TRBV5-1 and TRBJ1-2, with D tentatively TRBD1 (6 bases). Trimming cost V 3 bases and J 5 bases, with 17 bases left between them. The CDR3 consists of 15 residues. Germline values: CDR1 SGHRS, CDR2 YFSETQ. Full variable domain (remainder filled in from reference TRBV5-1 and TRBJ1-2): KAGVTQTPRYLIKTRGQQVTLSCSPISGHRSVSWYQQTPGQGLQFLFEYFSETQRNKGNFPGRFSGRQFSNSRSEMNVSTLELGDSALYLCASSWETGDTYGYTFGSGTRLTVV.

Only one count was recorded for this clone. The chain joins TRBV27 to TRBJ2-5, with 7 positions matching TRBD2. The CDR3 has 14 residues. V shed 6 bases and J 5 bases; nucleotides not matched to a gene: 9. CDR1 and CDR2 from the germline V gene are MNHEY and SMNVEV (reference sequence). CDR3 residues: CASSETSVWETQYF. As DNA, the CDR3 is TGTGCCAGCAGCGAAACTAGCGTTTGGGAGACCCAGTACTTC.

The chain joins TRBV27 to TRBJ2-2; D is unclear. CDR1 MNHEY and CDR2 SMNVEV come from the germline V gene (reference sequence). The CDR3 is 14 residues long. V lost 0 bases to trimming and J lost 4 bases, with 6 bases between them. CDR3 nucleotides: TGTGCCAGCAGTTTATCTCAAAGCACCGGGGAGCTGTTTTTT. Translating gives CASSLSQSTGELFF.

The chain links TRBV5-1 to TRBJ1-5, with 8 bases fitting TRBD1. CDR1 and CDR2 (germline): SGHRS, YFSETQ. The V segment lost 2 bases and the J segment 1 base; nucleotides outside the gene matches: 2. There are 15 residues in the CDR3. CDR3 DNA: TGCGCCAGCAGCTTAACAGGGGGGAGCAATCAGCCCCAGCATTTT. The encoded protein is CASSLTGGSNQPQHF.

With respect to this clone: One junction end does not reproduce the germline sequence, and a read error may be involved. This chain joins TRBV19 and TRBJ2-2; D may be TRBD2 (6 bases). This CDR3 has 11 residues. CDR1 LNHDA and CDR2 SQIVND come from the germline V gene (reference sequence). The CDR3 loop reads CSSANTGELFF. The CDR3 coding sequence is TGCTCTAGCGCGAACACCGGGGAGCTGTTTTTT.

A word on this clone: Additional DNA sequences in this sample encode the identical CDR3. The V call is TRBV5-4, the J call TRBJ2-7, with D unclear. CDR3 length: 13 residues. Trimming cost V 0 bases and J 2 bases, with 6 bases left between them. The germline gives CDR1 SGHNT, CDR2 YYREEE (reference sequence). CDR3 amino acids: CASSLDRAYEQYF. Here the CDR3 DNA reads TGTGCCAGCAGCTTGGACAGAGCCTACGAGCAGTACTTC.

This rearrangement joins TRBV7-9 to TRBJ2-1, with 9 bases aligning to TRBD1. The CDR3 consists of 18 residues. Germline V gene sequence: CDR1 SEHNR, CDR2 FQNEAQ (reference sequence). V lost 2 bases to trimming and J lost 7 bases; unmatched junction nucleotides: 15. CDR3 loop: CASSLSRFGTDRGNEQFF. In nucleotides, the CDR3 is TGTGCCAGCAGCTTATCGAGGTTCGGTACCGACAGGGGGAATGAGCAGTTCTTC.

The chain is built from TRBV5-8 and TRBJ2-7, with 13 bases matching TRBD2. The CDR3 runs 15 residues. Germline V gene lookup returns CDR1 SGHTS and CDR2 YDEGEE. With V trimmed by 4 bases and J by 5 bases, 6 bases remained unmatched. The CDR3 is CASSSRLAGGHEQYF. The CDR3 region has the DNA TGTGCCAGCAGCAGCCGACTAGCGGGGGGCCACGAGCAGTACTTC.

The V gene is TRBV5-1, the J gene TRBJ1-5, with D unresolved. The V end lost 4 bases, the J end lost 9 bases, and 14 bases lay between the germline ends. Looked up from germline, CDR1 is SGHRS and CDR2 is YFSETQ. The CDR3 is 13 amino acids. The CDR3 region is CASSQDQKGPQHF. The CDR3, as DNA: TGCGCCAGCAGCCAAGATCAAAAGGGGCCCCAGCATTTT. The full variable domain, completed using reference TRBV5-1 and TRBJ1-5, is KAGVTQTPRYLIKTRGQQVTLSCSPISGHRSVSWYQQTPGQGLQFLFEYFSETQRNKGNFPGRFSGRQFSNSRSEMNVSTLELGDSALYLCASSQDQKGPQHFGDGTRLSIL.

A single count supports this clone. This chain joins TRBV27 and TRBJ2-7, with a possible D match to TRBD1 (5 bases). The CDR3 consists of 15 residues. V was cut by 5 bases and J by 0 bases, with 14 bases left in between. In germline, CDR1 is MNHEY, CDR2 SMNVEV (reference sequence). The CDR3 nucleotides are TGTGCCAGCAGTCCCCTAACAGGTTTCTCCTACGAGCAGTACTTC. It encodes CASSPLTGFSYEQYF.

The genes are TRBV6-1 and TRBJ2-1; D gene unclear. The germline V gene has CDR1 MNHNS and CDR2 SASEGT. V was shortened by 6 bases and J by 9 bases, with 12 bases between the two germline ends. The CDR3 is 12 amino acids. CDR3 sequence reads: CASRGSFSEQFF. The CDR3 nucleotides are TGTGCCAGCAGGGGTAGCTTTAGTGAGCAGTTCTTC.

This clone was detected ten times or more. V is TRBV11-2 and J is TRBJ2-1, with D unclear. Trimming took off 4 bases at V and 5 bases at J, with 3 bases between the two ends. Germline lookup yields CDR1 SGHAT and CDR2 FQNNGV. The CDR3 is 11 amino acids. The CDR3 DNA reads as TGTGCCAGCAGCTACAACAATGAGCAGTTCTTC. Amino acids: CASSYNNEQFF.

This rearrangement joins TRBV29-1 to TRBJ2-7; 7 positions match TRBD2. This CDR3 region has 20 residues. Germline CDR1 is SQVTM and CDR2 is ANQGSEA. The junction had 24 bases not matched to a gene; V was cut back by 4 bases and J by 0 bases. The CDR3 nucleotides are TGCAGCGTTGGGGGGGTTGATTCGGCGGTAAGCGGGGTCAGCTCCTACGAGCAGTACTTC. It specifies CSVGGVDSAVSGVSSYEQYF.

This chain joins TRBV9 and TRBJ2-7; 8 bases map to TRBD1. Germline CDR1 reads SGDLS; CDR2 reads YYNGEE. The CDR3 runs 14 residues. V gave up 3 bases and J gave up 4 bases; unmatched junction bases: 6. CDR3 coding DNA: TGTGCCAGCAGCGAGGGGGGACAGGTGTACGAGCAGTACTTC. Translating it yields CASSEGGQVYEQYF.

For this clone: The same CDR3 also results from other DNA sequences found in this sample. The CDR3 nucleotides are TGCAGTGCTCCCTATTACGAGCAGTACTTC. Amino acids: CSAPYYEQYF. The chain combines TRBV20-1 with TRBJ2-7, with D hard to call. The CDR3 spans 10 residues. The germline V gene encodes CDR1 DFQATT and CDR2 SNEGSKA (reference sequence). V dropped 5 bases and J dropped 4 bases, with 6 bases sitting between them.